Each of the 27 T cell receptor beta chains below was sequenced from the same sample in a study of cytomegalovirus exposure and HLA in healthy donors. The PCR contained 60 Vbeta and 13 Jbeta primers. This table comes from immunoSEQ multiplex PCR, and its TCRdb copy is limited to in-frame clones, with some not included. Among approximately 150,000 clones, 80% were seen once, and the ten largest hold around an eighth. Sequenced: PBMCs. The receptors were sampled from a middle-aged woman in good health and CMV-seronegative.

The gene calls are TRBV6-5 and TRBJ2-7; 13 bases are a match to TRBD2. The germline CDR1 and CDR2 sequences are MNHEY and SVGAGI. The CDR3 loop spans 15 amino acids. J lost 3 bases, V lost 6 bases, and 5 bases had no gene match. CDR3 DNA: TGTGCCAGCAGCCCCGGACTAGCGGGAGACTACGAGCAGTACTTC. Residues: CASSPGLAGDYEQYF.

V gene TRBV2 combines with J gene TRBJ1-5; 7 bases fit TRBD1. V lost 4 bases, J lost 6 bases, and 9 bases stayed unmatched. The CDR3 contains 15 residues. Germline assignment: CDR1 SNHLY and CDR2 FYNNEI. CDR3 nucleotides: TGTGCCAGCAGTGCGGACCAGGGGGTAAGTCAGCCCCAGCATTTT. The encoded protein is CASSADQGVSQPQHF.

The V call is TRBV28, the J call TRBJ1-5, with D tentatively TRBD1 (5 bases). The CDR3 is made up of 15 amino acids. V gave up 6 bases and J gave up 2 bases, with 14 bases separating them. Germline V gene lookup returns CDR1 MDHEN and CDR2 SYDVKM. The CDR3 nucleotides are TGTGCCAGCAGCTATGCCAGGGTCGGCAATCAGCCCCAGCATTTT. Translated: CASSYARVGNQPQHF.

This sequence joins TRBV29-1 and TRBJ2-1, with D possibly matching TRBD1 (6 bases). Germline V gives CDR1 SQVTM, CDR2 ANQGSEA. CDR3 length: 14 residues. Trimming pared 6 bases from V and 4 bases from J, leaving 16 bases between. CDR3 region: CSVERQGRYNEQFF. Written as DNA, the CDR3 is TGCAGCGTCGAGAGGCAGGGGCGATACAATGAGCAGTTCTTC.

The gene calls are TRBV7-3 and TRBJ1-3; 7 bases line up with TRBD1. Trimming cost V 4 bases and J 2 bases; bases outside gene matches: 5. Germline V gene lookup returns CDR1 SGHTA and CDR2 FQGTGA. This CDR3 has 15 residues. CDR3 protein: CASSSTGTAGNTIYF. In DNA form, the CDR3 reads TGTGCCAGCAGCTCGACCGGGACAGCTGGAAACACCATATATTTT.

V gene TRBV7-7 combines with J gene TRBJ2-5; D is perhaps TRBD1 (6 bases). CDR3 length: 14 residues. The V end was cut by 1 base, the J end by 4 bases, with 10 bases between. Looked up from germline, CDR1 is SSHAT and CDR2 is FNYEAQ (reference sequence). CDR3 DNA: TGTGCCAGCAGCTTAGGGGGGCGCGGAGAGACCCAGTACTTC. It yields the protein CASSLGGRGETQYF.

The CDR3 DNA follows: TGTGCCATCAGTGAGCCCGGGACAGTAGAATACACCGGGGAGCTGTTTTTT. This gives the protein CAISEPGTVEYTGELFF. The chain combines TRBV10-3 with TRBJ2-2; 7 bases align to TRBD1. This CDR3 spans 17 amino acids. Unmatched junction bases numbered 9, after V lost 2 bases and J lost 3 bases. The germline gives CDR1 ENHRY, CDR2 SYGVKD.

This clone occurred once. This chain links TRBV28 with TRBJ1-1; D might be TRBD1 (5 bases). The CDR3 is made up of 14 amino acids. With 7 bases removed from V and 3 bases from J, the gap between germline ends came to 15 bases. Germline CDR1 reads MDHEN; CDR2 reads SYDVKM. This chain's CDR3 is CASTLPGMDTEAFF. The CDR3 DNA reads TGTGCCAGCACCTTACCAGGGATGGACACTGAAGCTTTCTTT.

This chain connects TRBV7-7 to TRBJ2-5, with 10 bases aligning to TRBD1. Per the germline V gene, CDR1 is SSHAT and CDR2 is FNYEAQ (reference sequence). The CDR3 covers 15 residues. The J segment lost 2 bases and the V segment lost 3 bases, leaving 3 bases of the junction unmatched. The CDR3 loop reads CASSFDRGPQETQYF. DNA for the CDR3: TGTGCCAGCAGCTTCGACAGGGGGCCTCAAGAGACCCAGTACTTC.

J is TRBJ1-1 and V is TRBV30; TRBD1 matches 8 bases. Germline CDR1 is GTSNPN and CDR2 is SVGIG (reference sequence). This CDR3 contains 14 residues. With 4 bases clipped from V and 6 bases from J, the junction kept 10 bases outside the gene matches. The CDR3 nucleotides are TGTGCCTGGATGGCGGGACAGGAATTATCTGAAGCTTTCTTT. It codes for CAWMAGQELSEAFF.

The chain links TRBV19 to TRBJ1-5; D might be TRBD1 (6 bases). Looked up from germline, CDR1 is LNHDA and CDR2 is SQIVND (reference sequence). This CDR3 comprises 18 residues. V was trimmed by 1 base and J by 2 bases, leaving 18 bases between them. CDR3 amino acids: CASSIVGGRGLGNQPQHF. For the CDR3, the DNA is TGTGCCAGTAGTATAGTAGGGGGTCGGGGCTTGGGCAATCAGCCCCAGCATTTT. Variable domain in full (rest from reference TRBV19 and TRBJ1-5): DGGITQSPKYLFRKEGQNVTLSCEQNLNHDAMYWYRQDPGQGLRLIYYSQIVNDFQKGDIAEGYSVSREKKESFPLTVTSAQKNPTAFYLCASSIVGGRGLGNQPQHFGDGTRLSIL.

The chain combines TRBV7-2 with TRBJ2-3; TRBD1 might be the D (5 bases). Germline V gene lookup returns CDR1 SGHTA and CDR2 FQGNSA. The CDR3 has 16 amino acids. The V end lost 5 bases, the J end lost 2 bases, and 17 bases lay between the germline ends. The CDR3 bases are TGTGCCAGCAGCCTAGGGGCAGCAGTTCCCACAGATACGCAGTATTTT. Protein sequence: CASSLGAAVPTDTQYF.

The chain is built from TRBV7-2 and TRBJ2-2, with 7 bases matching TRBD1. There are 15 residues in the CDR3. V lost 6 bases and J lost 6; bases outside the gene matches: 10. From germline, CDR1 is SGHTA and CDR2 FQGNSA. The CDR3 DNA reads as TGTGCCAGCAGGGATCCGGGACAGAGGGCCGGGGAGCTGTTTTTT. As protein: CASRDPGQRAGELFF.

The gene calls are TRBV7-9 and TRBJ2-5; TRBD1 aligns across 12 bases. The CDR3 consists of 17 residues. V trimming: 5 bases; J trimming: 5 bases; junction bases outside the gene matches: 12. Per the germline V gene, CDR1 is SEHNR and CDR2 is FQNEAQ (reference sequence). The CDR3 DNA reads TGTGCCAGCAGCGGGGGCTCGGGACAGGGGGCTTGGGAGACCCAGTACTTC. This sequence encodes CASSGGSGQGAWETQYF.

The DNA for the CDR3 is TGCGCCAGCAGCACTAGCGGCACAGATACGCAGTATTTT. Residues: CASSTSGTDTQYF. The V gene is TRBV5-1, the J gene TRBJ2-3; 7 positions agree with TRBD2. Germline values: CDR1 SGHRS, CDR2 YFSETQ. The CDR3 runs to 13 residues. V trimming: 4 bases; J trimming: 1 base; junction bases outside the gene matches: 0.

V gene TRBV7-8 combines with J gene TRBJ2-6; D ambiguous. Germline CDR1 SGHVS, CDR2 FQNEAQ. The CDR3 runs 15 residues. The germline V and J ends were trimmed by 4 bases and 1 base, with 8 bases remaining between them. CDR3 nucleotide sequence: TGTGCCAGCAGCTCTGTTGTGTCTGGGGCCAACGTCCTGACTTTC. Translated, it gives CASSSVVSGANVLTF.

Only a few counts were recorded for this clone. This chain connects TRBV5-6 to TRBJ1-1; no reliable D call. V was pared by 6 bases and J by 9 bases, with 30 bases between. Germline values: CDR1 SGHDT, CDR2 YYEEEE. The length of the CDR3 is 17 residues. CDR3 in DNA: TGTGCCAGCATTTTTTTCAAGCAGAAGACGGCATACGACAAAGCTTTCTTT. Encoded protein: CASIFFKQKTAYDKAFF.

The chain recombines TRBV19 with TRBJ1-4; D possibly corresponds to TRBD1 (5 bases). V was shortened by 3 bases and J by 8 bases, with 19 bases between the two germline ends. Per germline, CDR1 LNHDA and CDR2 SQIVND (reference sequence). This CDR3 contains 16 residues. CDR3 amino acids: CASSINRGGGREKLFF. The CDR3 nucleotides read TGTGCCAGTAGTATTAACAGAGGCGGGGGACGGGAAAAACTGTTTTTT.

This chain connects TRBV5-8 to TRBJ1-5; TRBD1 matches 8 bases. The CDR3 sequence is 18 residues long. Germline V lookup: CDR1 SGHTS, CDR2 YDEGEE. With V trimmed by 2 bases and J by 2 bases, 12 bases remained unmatched. CDR3 sequence (DNA): TGTGCCAGCAGCTTCCGCGGACAGGGAAGATGGGGCAATCAGCCCCAGCATTTT. Protein: CASSFRGQGRWGNQPQHF.

J is TRBJ1-4 and V is TRBV28; perhaps TRBD1 as D (5 bases). V was pared by 3 bases and J by 7 bases, with 12 bases between. The CDR3 length is 14 residues. CDR1 is MDHEN and CDR2 is SYDVKM in the germline V gene. CDR3 loop: CASSFGGGSEKLFF. The CDR3 DNA sequence: TGTGCCAGCAGTTTCGGGGGGGGGAGTGAAAAACTGTTTTTT.

The J gene is TRBJ2-4, the V gene TRBV5-1, with D unclear. V lost 5 bases and J 5 bases, leaving 11 bases between the germline ends. The CDR3 has 13 amino acids. CDR1 SGHRS and CDR2 YFSETQ come from the germline V gene. Here the CDR3 DNA reads TGCGCCAGCAGGCAGTCCTCCCAAAACATTCAGTACTTC. Its translation: CASRQSSQNIQYF.

This rearrangement joins TRBV27 to TRBJ2-3; 8 bases match TRBD2. Per the germline V gene, CDR1 is MNHEY and CDR2 is SMNVEV (reference sequence). Losses at the gene ends were 1 base for V and 4 bases for J; bases not matched to a gene: 7. This CDR3 spans 16 amino acids. CDR3: CASSLYAGGTADTQYF. CDR3 nucleotides: TGTGCCAGCAGTTTATATGCGGGAGGAACGGCAGATACGCAGTATTTT.

J is TRBJ2-7 and V is TRBV7-8; D may be TRBD2 (5 bases). The CDR3 length is 12 residues. Germline values: CDR1 SGHVS, CDR2 FQNEAQ. Trimming took 1 base from V and 4 from J, leaving 5 bases between them. CDR3 in DNA: TGTGCCAGCAGCTTAGGGGAGTACGAGCAGTACTTC. Translated, it gives CASSLGEYEQYF.

The gene calls are TRBV6-5 and TRBJ1-6; D gene uncertain. CDR3 length equals 13 residues. Germline CDR1 MNHEY, CDR2 SVGAGI. Deletions cut 10 bases from V and 7 bases from J, with 14 bases between. The CDR3 loop reads CATKWERNSPLHF. CDR3 in DNA: TGTGCCACAAAATGGGAGAGGAATTCACCCCTCCACTTT.

This clone was counted only a few times. V and J are TRBV5-4 and TRBJ2-7; TRBD2 matches 12 bases. The germline V gene encodes CDR1 SGHNT and CDR2 YYREEE (reference sequence). The CDR3 contains 14 residues. V gave up 4 bases and J gave up 6 bases; unmatched junction bases: 5. CDR3 amino acids: CASSLLAGGAEQYF. The CDR3, as DNA: TGTGCCAGCAGCCTACTAGCGGGAGGAGCCGAGCAGTACTTC. The full variable domain, completed using reference TRBV5-4 and TRBJ2-7, is ETGVTQSPTHLIKTRGQQVTLRCSSQSGHNTVSWYQQALGQGPQFIFQYYREEENGRGNFPPRFSGLQFPNYSSELNVNALELDDSALYLCASSLLAGGAEQYFGPGTRLTVT.

With respect to this clone: Other DNA sequences in the sample encode the same CDR3. The chain is built from TRBV29-1 and TRBJ1-2; TRBD1 matches at 7 bases. Germline trimming cut 6 bases from V and 1 base from J; bases unmatched to any gene: 2. Looked up from germline, CDR1 is SQVTM and CDR2 is ANQGSEA. The CDR3 has 12 amino acids. The CDR3 DNA sequence: TGCAGCGTGGGGGACAGTAACTATGGCTACACCTTC. Its protein is CSVGDSNYGYTF.

J is TRBJ2-4 and V is TRBV28, with TRBD1 as a possible D gene (5 bases). CDR3 length: 15 amino acids. V gave up 6 bases and J gave up 4 bases, with 16 bases separating them. Germline V CDR1 and CDR2: MDHEN, SYDVKM. The CDR3 here is CASSLMDNWKNIQYF. Written as DNA, the CDR3 is TGTGCCAGCAGCTTGATGGACAACTGGAAAAACATTCAGTACTTC.